The clone carrying this TCR beta chain showed up many times. No antigen is known for it. In TCRdb, the multiplex PCR reads were re-called with MiXCR into one record per CDR3 protein. The table records 20,000 to 25,000 distinct CDR3 sequences, around 41% of them present only once. This entry comes from a study of breast tumors, draining lymph nodes, adjacent tissues. Germline values: CDR1 SGHTA, CDR2 FQGNSA. The CDR3 contains 15 residues. The V end was cut by 4 bases, the J end by 3 bases, with 16 bases between. Study conclusions and caveats: Luminal-like breast cancer showed significantly higher tumor–nontumor repertoire similarity than basal-like. Tumor repertoires ranked between lymph nodes and nontumor tissue in diversity, with V and J gene preferences.

The sample consisted of breast tumor tissue. The gene calls are TRBV7-2 and TRBJ2-7; D perhaps matches TRBD1 (6 bases). This sequence originates from a female donor with breast cancer. Some clones in this sample may be carry-over from other donors' samples. The DNA of the CDR3 is TGTGCCAGCAGCTCAGGGGAGCAACCCTTCTACGAGCAGTACTTC. Protein product: CASSSGEQPFYEQYF.